This T cell receptor beta chain was observed in a study of blood T cell repertoires in COVID-19. Overall study: The samples span acute and convalescent COVID-19 from the United States, Italy and Spain. The analysed material was cDNA or gDNA that came from T cells, B-cell-depleted T cells, or PBMCs.

Per germline, CDR1 MNHNY and CDR2 SVGAGI (reference sequence). The ends were cut back, 5 bases at V and 0 bases at J, with 23 bases in the middle. The CDR3 loop spans 20 amino acids. Original processing methods: Using reference gene primer amplification, nucleated cell counts were estimated. The protocol was immunoSEQ multiplex PCR, while the TCRdb copy is restricted to in-frame clones and leaves out a portion. The V and J calls and the clone size are those of that table, but D and trimming were determined from the DNA. This table has approximately 54,000 clones, 90% appearing once. The genes are TRBV6-6 and TRBJ1-6, with D perhaps TRBD1 (6 bases). Sequencing used peripheral blood. The receptor comes from a man over 45 with acute or convalescent COVID-19. This CDR3 is CASSRQAVAGSGSYNSPLHF. CDR3 nucleotide sequence: TGTGCCAGCAGTCGACAGGCCGTCGCGGGGAGCGGCTCCTATAATTCACCCCTCCACTTT.